These 2 T cell receptor beta chains originate from one sample sequenced in a study of control samples from healthy donors and cancer patients. TCRdb's copy holds only in-frame clones and misses some; the assay was immunoSEQ multiplex PCR. Of about 130,000 clones in the sample, approximately 92% were seen once. Specimen: blood. These receptors were taken from a middle-aged man in good health.

V and J are TRBV2 and TRBJ1-5; 7 positions match TRBD1. With 5 bases clipped from V and 3 bases from J, the junction kept 7 bases outside the gene matches. The length of the CDR3 is 15 residues. Per the germline V gene, CDR1 is SNHLY and CDR2 is FYNNEI. The CDR3 nucleotides read TGTGCCAGCAGTTCCGGGACAGCCCTCAATCAGCCCCAGCATTTT. It is translated as CASSSGTALNQPQHF.

This clone came up once. The chain employs TRBV10-2 and TRBJ2-7; D may be TRBD1 (5 bases). Deletions cut 4 bases from V and 7 bases from J, with 11 bases between. CDR3 length: 12 amino acids. CDR1 and CDR2 from the germline V gene are WSHSY and SAAADI. The CDR3 reads CASSGGPIEQYF. The CDR3 DNA is TGCGCCAGCAGTGGGGGCCCCATTGAGCAGTACTTC.